This entry describes one T cell receptor beta chain. Its antigen is still unknown. This entry is derived from a study of identical twins. Regarding the study as a whole: There were fewer insertions in abundant cord blood beta clonotypes, but memory repertoires showed no such pattern. The authors noted that invariant MAIT and iNKT cells could partly confound zero-insertion analyses.

The trim removed 5 bases at V and 4 bases at J, leaving 23 bases unmatched. CDR3 size: 20 residues. Germline-derived CDR1 and CDR2 are SGHVS and FQNEAQ. The cDNA had a unique molecular identifier and a template-switch universal primer site. TCRdb re-derived calls from the 5' RACE reads in MiXCR, one entry per CDR3 protein. The repertoire holds more than 650,000 distinct CDR3 sequences, with around 6% as singletons. The receptor was isolated from a young man in good health. This chain connects TRBV7-8 to TRBJ2-5; 9 bases fit TRBD2. The specimen was naive T cells sorted from blood. The chain's CDR3 is CASSPLSAGGDFDGSETQYF. The CDR3 bases are TGTGCCAGCAGCCCATTATCGGCGGGAGGGGATTTCGATGGGTCAGAGACCCAGTACTTC.